What follows are 7 T cell receptor beta chains derived from one specimen sequenced in a study of blood T cell repertoires in COVID-19. Some clones are missing from TCRdb's copy, which holds only in-frame ones; the method was immunoSEQ multiplex PCR. The sample includes about 190,000 clones, approximately 87% of them seen just once. The sequenced sample consisted of peripheral blood. The receptors derive from an older woman with COVID-19, enrolled during active disease.

The V gene is TRBV9, the J gene TRBJ2-2; the D gene is possibly TRBD1 (6 bases). The CDR3 sequence is 14 residues long. Trimming cost V 5 bases and J 0 bases, with 8 bases left between them. CDR1 and CDR2 from the germline V gene are SGDLS and YYNGEE. CDR3 in DNA: TGTGCCAGCAGGAGACAGGCGAACACCGGGGAGCTGTTTTTT. Its translation is CASRRQANTGELFF.

The chain recombines TRBV6-6 with TRBJ2-1, with TRBD2 matching 13 bases. Germline CDR1 and CDR2: MNHNY and SVGAGI (reference sequence). This CDR3 has 16 amino acids. J gave up 8 bases and V 5 bases, and 9 bases lay outside the gene matches. CDR3 sequence reads: CASSLGTSGEGYEQFF. The CDR3 DNA sequence: TGTGCCAGCAGTCTAGGGACTAGCGGGGAGGGCTATGAGCAGTTCTTC.

The chain recombines TRBV14 with TRBJ2-3, with TRBD2 matching 9 bases. Germline lookup yields CDR1 SGHDN and CDR2 FVKESK. V dropped 4 bases and J dropped 2; count of bases not matched to a gene: 7. The CDR3 is made up of 16 amino acids. This chain's CDR3 is CASSLHSGGLTDTQYF. DNA for the CDR3: TGTGCCAGCAGCCTGCATAGCGGGGGTCTCACAGATACGCAGTATTTT.

This chain links TRBV7-3 with TRBJ2-2, with D possibly being TRBD1 (5 bases). Germline-derived CDR1 and CDR2 are SGHTA and FQGTGA. The germline V and J ends were trimmed by 5 bases and 0 bases, with 10 bases remaining between them. This CDR3 is built from 15 residues. CDR3 residues: CASSRGATNTGELFF. The CDR3 DNA reads as TGTGCCAGCAGCCGTGGGGCAACGAACACCGGGGAGCTGTTTTTT.

The chain couples TRBV28 to TRBJ1-1; D is possibly TRBD1 (6 bases). Germline V gene lookup returns CDR1 MDHEN and CDR2 SYDVKM. CDR3 length: 13 residues. V lost 6 bases to trimming and J lost 7 bases, with 15 bases between them. The CDR3 nucleotides read TGTGCCAGCAGGCGTACAGGGTGGGGTGAAGCTTTCTTT. Its translation is CASRRTGWGEAFF.

The genes are TRBV7-2 and TRBJ1-1; 7 bases match TRBD1. The ends lost 5 bases at V and 1 base at J; junction bases unmatched: 7. Looked up from germline, CDR1 is SGHTA and CDR2 is FQGNSA. The CDR3 is 15 amino acids. The chain's CDR3 is CASSQPGQQNTEAFF. The DNA of the CDR3 is TGTGCCAGCAGCCAGCCGGGACAGCAGAACACTGAAGCTTTCTTT.

This clone occurred a few times. The CDR3 sequence is CASSEDRRSPLHF. CDR3 in DNA: TGTGCCAGCAGTGAAGACAGACGATCACCCCTCCACTTT. The chain combines TRBV2 with TRBJ1-6; D call uncertain. This CDR3 is built from 13 residues. CDR1 and CDR2 from the germline V gene are SNHLY and FYNNEI. V was trimmed by 1 base and J by 10 bases, leaving 8 bases between them.